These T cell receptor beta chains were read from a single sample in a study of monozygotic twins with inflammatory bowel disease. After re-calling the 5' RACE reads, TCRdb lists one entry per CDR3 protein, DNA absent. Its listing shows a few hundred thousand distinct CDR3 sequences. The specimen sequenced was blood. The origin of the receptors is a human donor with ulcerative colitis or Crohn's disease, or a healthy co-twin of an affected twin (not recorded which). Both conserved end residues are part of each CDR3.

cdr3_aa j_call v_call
CASSEAGQGYGYTF TRBJ1-2 TRBV6-1
CASSAGLGGGTQYF TRBJ2-5 TRBV12-3/TRBV12-4
CASGGVNTGELFF TRBJ2-2 TRBV3-1
CASSQAQGMGIQYF TRBJ2-4 TRBV4-1
CASSLGDRDNEKLFF TRBJ1-4 TRBV7-8
CASSLGSGLYEQYF TRBJ2-7 TRBV27
CASSWQADRSFIYEQYF TRBJ2-7 TRBV11-2
CASSLEVSVTLYGYTF TRBJ1-2 TRBV5-5
CASSPLTGPSSGANVLTF TRBJ2-6 TRBV18
CASSPSGPTRPYEQYF TRBJ2-7 TRBV18
CASSPTGLAASYEQYF TRBJ2-7 TRBV7-2
CASSYSPGGTYEQYF TRBJ2-7 TRBV6-5
CATSQPRAGTYNEQFF TRBJ2-1 TRBV15
CASSRFGGLKETQYF TRBJ2-5 TRBV11-2